The rows below give T cell receptor beta chains drawn from one sample of a study of blood T cell repertoires in COVID-19. Sequencing was performed with immunoSEQ multiplex PCR; in TCRdb, only in-frame clones are kept and a portion is missing. The repertoire holds 56,000 or so clones, with under 90% as singletons. Source material: peripheral blood. The receptors shown here come from a man aged 50 to 60 with acute or convalescent COVID-19. Each CDR3 is given with its conserved first and last residue. Each record gives: CDR3 protein, CDR3 DNA, clone size, D gene, J gene, V gene. A D gene is named only where the DNA matches it firmly. Clone size appears in some rows only: once, few, many, or a class for an expanded clone.

CASSIGDRAEAFF,TGTGCCAGTAGTATAGGGGACAGGGCTGAAGCTTTCTTT,.,TRBD1,TRBJ1-1,TRBV19
CACGQGDRSQHF,TGTGCCTGCGGACAGGGGGATAGGTCCCAGCATTTT,.,TRBD1,TRBJ1-5,TRBV30
CASSSGQGEQPQHF,TGTGCCAGCAGCTCGGGACAGGGGGAGCAGCCCCAGCATTTT,.,TRBD1,TRBJ1-5,TRBV7-9
CASSTDRATHEQYF,TGTGCCAGCAGCACGGACAGGGCTACGCACGAGCAGTACTTC,once,TRBD1,TRBJ2-7,TRBV2
CAWSNGQGGLPLHF,TGTGCCTGGAGCAACGGACAGGGGGGGTTACCCCTCCACTTT,.,TRBD1,TRBJ1-6,TRBV30
CASSSNDRGINHEQYF,TGTGCCAGCAGCTCGAACGACAGGGGCATAAACCACGAGCAGTACTTC,.,TRBD1,TRBJ2-7,TRBV7-9
CASSLFGGTRYNEQFF,TGTGCCAGCAGCTTGTTTGGGGGGACTAGGTACAATGAGCAGTTCTTC,once,TRBD2,TRBJ2-1,TRBV5-8
CASSHNRGSSESPLHF,TGTGCCAGCTCGCACAACAGGGGATCATCGGAATCACCCCTCCACTTT,many,TRBD1,TRBJ1-6,TRBV18
CASSLNGVSYEQYF,TGTGCCAGCAGCTTAAATGGAGTCTCCTACGAGCAGTACTTC,.,.,TRBJ2-7,TRBV7-3
CASSPQYTEAFF,TGTGCCAGCAGCCCCCAATACACTGAAGCTTTCTTT,.,.,TRBJ1-1,TRBV13
CASSEPGQGSSYEQYF,TGTGCCAGCAGTGAACCGGGACAGGGTAGCTCCTACGAGCAGTACTTC,.,TRBD1,TRBJ2-7,TRBV7-2
CASSDPAQIHYQPQHF,TGTGCCAGCAGTGACCCGGCACAGATTCATTATCAGCCCCAGCATTTT,.,.,TRBJ1-5,TRBV2
CATSDPGQKAMYSNQPQHF,TGTGCCACCAGTGATCCGGGACAGAAAGCGATGTATAGCAATCAGCCCCAGCATTTT,.,TRBD1,TRBJ1-5,TRBV24-1
CASSENGRTPEAFF,TGTGCCAGCAGTGAAAACGGACGGACACCAGAGGCTTTCTTT,.,.,TRBJ1-1,TRBV2
CATSDFRRSGELFF,TGTGCCACCAGTGACTTCAGGCGCTCCGGGGAGCTGTTTTTT,.,.,TRBJ2-2,TRBV24-1
CASSQGAGTGSETQYF,TGCGCCAGCAGCCAAGGGGCCGGGACAGGGAGTGAGACCCAGTACTTC,.,TRBD1,TRBJ2-5,TRBV4-1
CASSERLDRRSYNEQFF,TGCGCCAGCAGCGAACGATTGGACAGGCGCTCCTACAATGAGCAGTTCTTC,.,TRBD1,TRBJ2-1,TRBV5-1
CASSHLTKGGPPYEQYF,TGCGCCAGCAGTCACCTCACGAAGGGGGGGCCCCCCTACGAGCAGTACTTC,.,.,TRBJ2-7,TRBV23-1
CASSDHSGRVSYNEQFF,TGTGCCAGCAGCGACCATAGCGGGAGGGTCTCCTACAATGAGCAGTTCTTC,few,TRBD2,TRBJ2-1,TRBV7-9
CASNDNYNEQFF,TGTGCCAGCAACGACAACTACAATGAGCAGTTCTTC,.,.,TRBJ2-1,TRBV6-4
CATSDSYMTGEGRNTGELFF,TGTGCCACCAGTGATTCCTATATGACAGGGGAAGGACGAAACACCGGGGAGCTGTTTTTT,medium-sized,TRBD1,TRBJ2-2,TRBV24-1
CASSPIGQVSTDTQYF,TGTGCCAGCAGCCCTATAGGACAGGTTAGCACAGATACGCAGTATTTT,.,TRBD1,TRBJ2-3,TRBV9
CASSRQAGTEAFF,TGTGCCAGTAGTAGACAGGCAGGCACTGAAGCTTTCTTT,.,.,TRBJ1-1,TRBV19
CASSLKGAGGTGELFF,TGTGCCAGCAGCTTAAAGGGGGCGGGAGGCACCGGGGAGCTGTTTTTT,.,.,TRBJ2-2,TRBV11-2
CASSQMTGSQKTQYF,TGCGCCAGCAGCCAGATGACAGGCTCACAGAAGACCCAGTACTTC,.,.,TRBJ2-5,TRBV4-1
CASSSTRSSYNEQFF,TGTGCCAGCAGCTCAACTAGGAGCTCCTACAATGAGCAGTTCTTC,medium-sized,.,TRBJ2-1,TRBV7-9
CASSPTTGGSGNTIYF,TGTGCCAGTAGTCCCACGACAGGGGGCTCTGGAAACACCATATATTTT,once,TRBD1,TRBJ1-3,TRBV19
CASSLGQGSSYEQYF,TGTGCCAGCAGCTTAGGACAGGGATCGTCCTACGAGCAGTACTTC,.,TRBD1,TRBJ2-7,TRBV11-2
CASSLSGQAYEQYF,TGTGCCAGCAGCTTATCCGGACAGGCCTACGAGCAGTACTTC,.,TRBD1,TRBJ2-7,TRBV7-9
CASSPTRGYGYTF,TGTGCCAGCAGCCCGACAAGGGGCTATGGCTACACCTTC,few,.,TRBJ1-2,TRBV5-4
CASSQVRWNEQFF,TGTGCCAGCAGCCAGGTCAGGTGGAATGAGCAGTTCTTC,.,.,TRBJ2-1,TRBV3-1/TRBV3-2
CASRSTRGPPGVQYF,TGTGCCAGCAGATCAACCAGGGGGCCTCCCGGAGTCCAGTACTTC,.,TRBD1,TRBJ2-5,TRBV7-9
CASSLSGGGIYEQYF,TGCGCCAGCAGCTTAAGCGGAGGAGGTATCTACGAGCAGTACTTC,once,.,TRBJ2-7,TRBV5-1
CASSQHLAASTDTQYF,TGTGCCAGCAGCCAGCACCTAGCGGCTAGCACAGATACGCAGTATTTT,once,TRBD2,TRBJ2-3,TRBV3-1/TRBV3-2
CASSHPGQGRSYNEQFF,TGTGCCAGCAGCCACCCGGGACAGGGGCGCTCCTACAATGAGCAGTTCTTC,once,TRBD1,TRBJ2-1,TRBV3-1/TRBV3-2
CASSLGGTNTEAFF,TGTGCCAGCTCCCTTGGAGGTACGAACACTGAAGCTTTCTTT,.,.,TRBJ1-1,TRBV18
CASSLGMNTEAFF,TGTGCCAGCAGCTTAGGCATGAACACTGAAGCTTTCTTT,.,.,TRBJ1-1,TRBV7-3
CASGTGGVIHYEQYF,TGTGCTAGTGGGACAGGGGGCGTCATACACTACGAGCAGTACTTC,.,TRBD1,TRBJ2-7,TRBV12-5
CASSGAMDEQYF,TGTGCCAGCAGCGGGGCTATGGACGAGCAGTACTTC,.,.,TRBJ2-7,TRBV7-9
CAISESTDMNTEAFF,TGTGCCATCAGTGAGTCCACGGACATGAACACTGAAGCTTTCTTT,.,.,TRBJ1-1,TRBV10-3
CASSPTDRIDQPQHF,TGTGCCAGCTCACCGACGGACAGGATCGATCAGCCCCAGCATTTT,.,TRBD1,TRBJ1-5,TRBV18
CASSFDSLETQYF,TGTGCTAGCAGCTTTGACAGCTTAGAGACCCAGTACTTC,.,.,TRBJ2-5,TRBV7-7
CASSLEGGRDTQYF,TGCGCCAGCAGCTTGGAAGGGGGTAGAGATACGCAGTATTTT,once,.,TRBJ2-3,TRBV5-1
CASSQPGQGVNTEAFF,TGCGCCAGCAGCCAGCCGGGACAGGGCGTGAACACTGAAGCTTTCTTT,.,TRBD1,TRBJ1-1,TRBV4-1
CASSQEVGAQGANVLTF,TGTGCCAGCAGCCAAGAGGTGGGGGCGCAAGGGGCCAACGTCCTGACTTTC,few,.,TRBJ2-6,TRBV3-1/TRBV3-2
CASSQKQGNEQFF,TGTGCCAGCAGCCAGAAACAGGGCAATGAGCAGTTCTTC,.,.,TRBJ2-1,TRBV3-1/TRBV3-2
CASSLALSAGGKDEQYF,TGTGCCAGCAGCTTAGCCCTGTCCGCGGGAGGTAAGGACGAGCAGTACTTC,few,TRBD2,TRBJ2-7,TRBV7-6
CARVGQPLFEQYF,TGCGCCCGCGTGGGACAGCCTTTGTTCGAGCAGTACTTC,.,TRBD1,TRBJ2-7,TRBV10-1